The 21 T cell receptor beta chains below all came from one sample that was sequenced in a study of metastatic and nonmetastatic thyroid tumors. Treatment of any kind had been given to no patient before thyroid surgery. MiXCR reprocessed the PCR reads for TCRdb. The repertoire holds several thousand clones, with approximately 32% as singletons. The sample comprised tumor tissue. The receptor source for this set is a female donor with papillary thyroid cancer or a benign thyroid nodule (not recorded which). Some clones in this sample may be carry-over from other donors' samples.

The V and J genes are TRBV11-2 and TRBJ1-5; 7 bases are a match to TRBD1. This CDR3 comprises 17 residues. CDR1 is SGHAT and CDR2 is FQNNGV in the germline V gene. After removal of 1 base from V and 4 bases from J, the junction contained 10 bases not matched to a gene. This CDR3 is CASSLGQGLSLNQPQHF. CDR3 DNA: TGTGCCAGCAGCTTAGGACAGGGCCTTAGCCTTAATCAGCCCCAGCATTTT. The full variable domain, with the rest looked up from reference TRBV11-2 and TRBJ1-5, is EAGVAQSPRYKIIEKRQSVAFWCNPISGHATLYWYQQILGQGPKLLIQFQNNGVVDDSQLPKDRFSAERLKGVDSTLKIQPAKLEDSAVYLCASSLGQGLSLNQPQHFGDGTRLSIL.

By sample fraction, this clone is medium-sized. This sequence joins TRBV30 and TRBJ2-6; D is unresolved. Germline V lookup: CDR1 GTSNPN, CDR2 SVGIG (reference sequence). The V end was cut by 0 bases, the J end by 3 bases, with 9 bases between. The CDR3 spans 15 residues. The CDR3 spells CAWSVWSGGANVLTF. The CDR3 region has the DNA TGTGCCTGGAGTGTATGGTCAGGTGGGGCCAACGTCCTGACTTTC.

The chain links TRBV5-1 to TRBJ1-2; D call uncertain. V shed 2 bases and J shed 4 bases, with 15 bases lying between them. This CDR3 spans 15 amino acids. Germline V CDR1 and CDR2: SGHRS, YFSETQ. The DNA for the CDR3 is TGCGCCAGCAGCTTAGACCGCTTCTCCTTCTATGGCTACACCTTC. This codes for CASSLDRFSFYGYTF.

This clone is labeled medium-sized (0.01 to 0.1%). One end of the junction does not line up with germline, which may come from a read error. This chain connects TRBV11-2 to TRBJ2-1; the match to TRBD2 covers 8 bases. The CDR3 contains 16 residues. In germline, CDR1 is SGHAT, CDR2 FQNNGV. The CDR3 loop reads CASSSTLAGSFNEQFF. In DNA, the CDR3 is TGTGCCAGCAGCTCTACCTTAGCGGGATCCTTCAATGAGCAGTTCTTC.

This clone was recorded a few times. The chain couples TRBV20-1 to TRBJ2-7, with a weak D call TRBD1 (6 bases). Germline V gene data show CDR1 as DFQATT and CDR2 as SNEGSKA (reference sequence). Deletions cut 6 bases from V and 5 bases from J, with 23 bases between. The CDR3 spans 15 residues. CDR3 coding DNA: TGCAGTGCAACGACAGGCCTGGGTCTAACTGACGAGCAGTACTTC. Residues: CSATTGLGLTDEQYF.

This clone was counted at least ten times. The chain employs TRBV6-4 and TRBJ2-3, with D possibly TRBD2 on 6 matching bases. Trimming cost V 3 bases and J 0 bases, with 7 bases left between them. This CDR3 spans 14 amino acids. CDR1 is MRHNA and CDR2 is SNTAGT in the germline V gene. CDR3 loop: CASSEGTSTDTQYF. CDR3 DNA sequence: TGTGCCAGCAGTGAGGGGACTAGCACAGATACGCAGTATTTT.

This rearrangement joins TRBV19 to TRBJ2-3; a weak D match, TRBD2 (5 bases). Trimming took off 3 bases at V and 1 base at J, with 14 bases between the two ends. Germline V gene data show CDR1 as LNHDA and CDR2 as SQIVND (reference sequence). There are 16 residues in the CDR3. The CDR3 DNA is TGTGCCAGTAGTATTTCCGGTGCGGGCCGCACAGATACGCAGTATTTT. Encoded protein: CASSISGAGRTDTQYF.

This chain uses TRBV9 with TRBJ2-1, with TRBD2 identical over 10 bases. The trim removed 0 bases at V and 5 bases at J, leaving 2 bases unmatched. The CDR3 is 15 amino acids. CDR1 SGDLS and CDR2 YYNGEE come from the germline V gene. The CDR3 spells CASSVASGSDNEQFF. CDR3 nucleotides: TGTGCCAGCAGCGTAGCTAGCGGGAGCGACAATGAGCAGTTCTTC.

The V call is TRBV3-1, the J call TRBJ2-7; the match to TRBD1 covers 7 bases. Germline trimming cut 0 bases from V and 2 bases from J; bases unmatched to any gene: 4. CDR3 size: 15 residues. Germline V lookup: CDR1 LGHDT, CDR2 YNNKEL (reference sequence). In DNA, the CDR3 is TGTGCCAGCAGCCAAGAGACAGGGATCACCTACGAGCAGTACTTC. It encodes CASSQETGITYEQYF.

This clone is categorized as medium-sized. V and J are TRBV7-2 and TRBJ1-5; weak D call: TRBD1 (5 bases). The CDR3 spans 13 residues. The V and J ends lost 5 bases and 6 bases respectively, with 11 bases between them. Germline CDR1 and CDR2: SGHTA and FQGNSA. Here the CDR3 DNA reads TGTGCCAGCAGCCCCCCGGGGGGTCAGCCCCAGCATTTT. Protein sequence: CASSPPGGQPQHF.

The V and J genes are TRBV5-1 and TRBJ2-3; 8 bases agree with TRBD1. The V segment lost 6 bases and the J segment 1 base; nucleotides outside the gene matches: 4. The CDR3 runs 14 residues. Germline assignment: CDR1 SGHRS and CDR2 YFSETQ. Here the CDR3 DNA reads TGCGCCAGCACTACGGGACAGGGCACAGATACGCAGTATTTT. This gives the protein CASTTGQGTDTQYF. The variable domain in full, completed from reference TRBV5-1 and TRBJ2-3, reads KAGVTQTPRYLIKTRGQQVTLSCSPISGHRSVSWYQQTPGQGLQFLFEYFSETQRNKGNFPGRFSGRQFSNSRSEMNVSTLELGDSALYLCASTTGQGTDTQYFGPGTRLTVL.

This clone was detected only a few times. The CDR3: CATSRDRTAMGYTF. In DNA form, the CDR3 reads TGTGCCACCAGCAGAGATCGCACAGCGATGGGCTACACCTTC. This chain uses TRBV15 with TRBJ1-2; D gene unclear. The CDR3 sequence is 14 residues long. V was cut by 0 bases and J by 8 bases, with 13 bases left in between. Germline assignment: CDR1 LNHNV and CDR2 YYDKDF (reference sequence).

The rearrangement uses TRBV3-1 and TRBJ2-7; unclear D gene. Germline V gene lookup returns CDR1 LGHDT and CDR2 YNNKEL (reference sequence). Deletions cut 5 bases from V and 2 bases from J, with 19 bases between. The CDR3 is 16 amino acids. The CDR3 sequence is CASSYGRLLSAYEQYF. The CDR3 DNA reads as TGTGCCAGCAGCTACGGCCGTCTACTATCCGCCTACGAGCAGTACTTC.

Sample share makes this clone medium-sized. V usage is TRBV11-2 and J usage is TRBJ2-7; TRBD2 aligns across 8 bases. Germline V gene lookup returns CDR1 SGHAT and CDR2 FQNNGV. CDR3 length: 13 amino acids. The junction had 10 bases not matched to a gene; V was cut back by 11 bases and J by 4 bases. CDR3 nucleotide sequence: TGTGCCGAGGGGCGGGGGGCCGGATACGAGCAGTACTTC. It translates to CAEGRGAGYEQYF.

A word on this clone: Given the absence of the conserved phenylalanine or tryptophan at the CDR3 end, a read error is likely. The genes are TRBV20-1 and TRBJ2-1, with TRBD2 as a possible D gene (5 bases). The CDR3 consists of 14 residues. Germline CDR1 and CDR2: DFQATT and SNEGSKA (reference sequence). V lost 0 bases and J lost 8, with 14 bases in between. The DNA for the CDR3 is TGCAGTGCTAGAGATAGTGGGAGTCGGTATGAGCAGTTCCTC. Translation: CSARDSGSRYEQFL.

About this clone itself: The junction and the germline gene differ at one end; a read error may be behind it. The CDR3 is CASSSGQGGVIYGYSF. Here the CDR3 DNA reads TGTGCCAGCAGCTCCGGACAGGGCGGAGTGATCTATGGCTACTCCTTC. The chain recombines TRBV11-2 with TRBJ1-2, with 8 bases matching TRBD1. Germline lookup yields CDR1 SGHAT and CDR2 FQNNGV. This CDR3 spans 16 amino acids.

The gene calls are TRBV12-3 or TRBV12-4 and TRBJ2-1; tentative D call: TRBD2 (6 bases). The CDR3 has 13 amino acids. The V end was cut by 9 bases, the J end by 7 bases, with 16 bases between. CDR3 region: CARTYSGLNEQFF. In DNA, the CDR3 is TGTGCCAGAACCTATAGCGGCTTGAATGAGCAGTTCTTC.

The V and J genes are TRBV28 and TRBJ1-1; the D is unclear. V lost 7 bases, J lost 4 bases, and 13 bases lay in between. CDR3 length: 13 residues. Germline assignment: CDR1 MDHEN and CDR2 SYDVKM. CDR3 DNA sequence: TGTGCCAGCATTCAGGATATGAGCACTGAAGCTTTCTTT. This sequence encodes CASIQDMSTEAFF.

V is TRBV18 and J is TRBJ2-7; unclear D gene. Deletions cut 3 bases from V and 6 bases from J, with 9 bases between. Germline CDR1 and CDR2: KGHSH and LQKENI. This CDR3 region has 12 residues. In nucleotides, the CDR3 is TGTGCCAGCTCACCGGCGGTGGGCGAGCAGTACTTC. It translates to CASSPAVGEQYF.

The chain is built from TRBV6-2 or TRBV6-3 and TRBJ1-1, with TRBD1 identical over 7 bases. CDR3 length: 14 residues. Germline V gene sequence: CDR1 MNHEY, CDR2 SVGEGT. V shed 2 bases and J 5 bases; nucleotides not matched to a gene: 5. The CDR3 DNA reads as TGTGCCAGCAGTTACCCAGGGGGTGGAACTGAAGCTTTCTTT. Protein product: CASSYPGGGTEAFF.

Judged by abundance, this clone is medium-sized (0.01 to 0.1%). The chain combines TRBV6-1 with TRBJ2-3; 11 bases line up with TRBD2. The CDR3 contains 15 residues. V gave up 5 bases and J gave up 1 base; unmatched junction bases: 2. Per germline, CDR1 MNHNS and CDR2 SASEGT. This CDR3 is CASSWGLAGTDTQYF. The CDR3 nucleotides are TGTGCCAGCAGTTGGGGACTAGCGGGCACAGATACGCAGTATTTT.